The 18 T cell receptor beta chains reported below all come from one sample, sequenced in a study of identical twins. TCRdb re-derived calls from the 5' RACE reads in MiXCR, one entry per CDR3 protein. Of approximately 630,000 distinct CDR3 sequences listed, around 7.5% are singletons. These data were also reused for a study on yellow fever vaccine responses in identical twins.

Sequencing was done on a sample of PBMCs. All receptors derive from a woman aged 18-35 years in good health.

This clonotype showed up many times. The chain is built from TRBV12-3 or TRBV12-4 and TRBJ1-2; D unresolved. The CDR3 length is 11 residues. V was shortened by 4 bases and J by 4 bases, with 4 bases between the two germline ends. The CDR3 DNA reads TGTGCCAGCAGTTCGACCTATGGCTACACCTTC. Its protein is CASSSTYGYTF.

This clonotype turned up a few times. The CDR3: CASSQKRGYSYEQYF. The CDR3 region has the DNA TGTGCCAGCAGCCAAAAGCGGGGGTACTCCTACGAGCAGTACTTC. The chain carries TRBV3-1 and TRBJ2-7, with 8 bases matching TRBD2. V dropped 2 bases and J dropped 0; count of bases not matched to a gene: 3. CDR1 is LGHDT, CDR2 YNNKEL, per germline (reference sequence). The CDR3 sequence is 15 residues long.

This sequence joins TRBV29-1 and TRBJ1-5; the match to TRBD1 covers 8 bases. Germline V CDR1 and CDR2: SQVTM, ANQGSEA. V was pared by 6 bases and J by 6 bases, with 10 bases of the junction left unmatched. The CDR3 length is 14 residues. CDR3 sequence reads: CSVAETGVVQPQHF. CDR3 nucleotides: TGCAGCGTAGCCGAGACAGGGGTGGTTCAGCCCCAGCATTTT.

This clonotype was counted many times. The CDR3 sequence: CASSYPKWGATDTQYF. CDR3 in DNA: TGTGCCAGCAGCTACCCAAAGTGGGGGGCAACAGATACGCAGTATTTT. This chain links TRBV11-2 with TRBJ2-3; D tentatively reads TRBD1 or TRBD2 (6 bases each). Trimming left V 4 bases short and J 3 bases short, with 17 bases between. The CDR3 runs to 16 residues. CDR1 is SGHAT, CDR2 FQNNGV, per germline.

The chain links TRBV5-5 to TRBJ2-7, with D hard to call. The CDR3 is 14 residues long. Per the germline V gene, CDR1 is SGHKS and CDR2 is YYEKEE (reference sequence). The V end was cut by 0 bases, the J end by 0 bases, with 7 bases between. The CDR3 loop is CASSLEITSYEQYF. In nucleotides, the CDR3 is TGTGCCAGCAGCTTGGAAATAACCTCCTACGAGCAGTACTTC. Full variable domain (rest looked up from reference TRBV5-5 and TRBJ2-7): DAGVTQSPTHLIKTRGQQVTLRCSPISGHKSVSWYQQVLGQGPQFIFQYYEKEERGRGNFPDRFSARQFPNYSSELNVNALLLGDSALYLCASSLEITSYEQYFGPGTRLTVT.

A few counts support this clonotype. This chain uses TRBV4-1 with TRBJ1-1, with D possibly matching TRBD1 (5 bases). This CDR3 spans 15 amino acids. Germline values: CDR1 MGHRA, CDR2 YSYEKL. V was cut by 0 bases and J by 0 bases, with 8 bases left in between. In DNA, the CDR3 is TGCGCCAGCAGCCAAGACCGACAGCTGAACACTGAAGCTTTCTTT. It translates to CASSQDRQLNTEAFF.

This clonotype was detected many times. The V gene is TRBV5-1, the J gene TRBJ1-1; unclear D gene. The CDR3 runs to 13 residues. Per the germline V gene, CDR1 is SGHRS and CDR2 is YFSETQ. V lost 5 bases, J lost 1 base, and 9 bases lay in between. The CDR3 sequence: CASRNDGNTEAFF. The CDR3 coding sequence is TGCGCCAGCAGGAACGACGGGAACACTGAAGCTTTCTTT.

The table lists this clonotype with many counts. V gene TRBV6-5 combines with J gene TRBJ2-7, with TRBD1 matching over 7 bases. V dropped 3 bases and J dropped 6; count of bases not matched to a gene: 2. Germline V gene lookup returns CDR1 MNHEY and CDR2 SVGAGI. The CDR3 is 12 amino acids. For the CDR3, the DNA is TGTGCCAGCAGTTATGGGGACAGCGAGCAGTACTTC. It specifies CASSYGDSEQYF.

The gene calls are TRBV20-1 and TRBJ1-5; D call uncertain. Trimming removed 4 bases at V and 5 bases at J, with 12 bases between. The CDR3 length is 13 residues. Germline assignment: CDR1 DFQATT and CDR2 SNEGSKA (reference sequence). The CDR3 DNA sequence: TGCAGTGCTACCCCGGACGGGGATCAGCCCCAGCATTTT. This gives the protein CSATPDGDQPQHF.

In its sample, this clonotype was seen many times. One junction end disagrees with the germline gene, perhaps due to a read error. This chain joins TRBV12-3 or TRBV12-4 and TRBJ1-2, with D possibly being TRBD1 (5 bases). The CDR3 has 11 residues. The CDR3 sequence is CASSFLGDPHF. CDR3 sequence (DNA): TGTGCCAGCAGTTTTCTAGGGGATCCCCACTTC.

The rearrangement joins TRBV12-3 or TRBV12-4 to TRBJ1-1, with a weak D call TRBD1 (6 bases). This CDR3 spans 16 amino acids. V was pared by 2 bases and J by 5 bases, with 18 bases between. The CDR3 here is CASSLSGGQPATEAFF. The DNA for the CDR3 is TGTGCCAGCAGTTTATCGGGGGGACAACCGGCAACTGAAGCTTTCTTT.

V gene TRBV12-3 or TRBV12-4 combines with J gene TRBJ2-3, with 8 bases identical to TRBD2. J was trimmed by 6 bases and V by 6 bases; bases with no gene match: 14. The CDR3 loop spans 16 amino acids. CDR3 DNA: TGTGCCAGCAGAATAAGGGCCGGGCGGGAGGCGGATACGCAGTATTTT. Its translation is CASRIRAGREADTQYF.

In this sample, this clonotype turned up a few times. The V and J genes are TRBV28 and TRBJ2-7; D not certain. The CDR3 is 11 amino acids. Germline V gene lookup returns CDR1 MDHEN and CDR2 SYDVKM. Between the trimmed V and J ends, which lost 4 bases and 6 bases, there was a span of 7 bases. The CDR3 nucleotides are TGTGCCAGCAGTTCCCTTCCCGAGCAGTACTTC. This translates into CASSSLPEQYF.

The V call is TRBV3-1, the J call TRBJ2-5; D uncertain. The CDR3 spans 14 residues. Germline V gene sequence: CDR1 LGHDT, CDR2 YNNKEL (reference sequence). Trimming shortened V by 1 base and J by 0 bases, and 6 bases separated the two germline ends. The CDR3 loop reads CASSQARYQETQYF. In DNA, the CDR3 is TGTGCCAGCAGCCAAGCCAGATACCAAGAGACCCAGTACTTC.

This clonotype was counted ten times or more. The J gene is TRBJ1-5, the V gene TRBV20-1, with TRBD1 matching 7 bases. The CDR3 consists of 13 residues. Germline assignment: CDR1 DFQATT and CDR2 SNEGSKA (reference sequence). V gave up 0 bases and J gave up 12 bases; unmatched junction bases: 8. Here the CDR3 reads CSARDKGANGQHF. The CDR3 region has the DNA TGCAGTGCTAGAGATAAGGGGGCGAACGGCCAGCATTTT.

Ten or more counts support this clonotype. The chain couples TRBV2 to TRBJ2-7, with a weak D call TRBD1 (6 bases). V was clipped by 6 bases and J by 5 bases, with 14 bases between them. Germline-derived CDR1 and CDR2 are SNHLY and FYNNEI. This CDR3 is built from 13 residues. The CDR3 is CASSYNRENEQYF. Here the CDR3 DNA reads TGTGCCAGCAGCTACAACAGGGAAAACGAGCAGTACTTC.

This clonotype was detected only a few times. This rearrangement joins TRBV12-3 or TRBV12-4 to TRBJ1-2; D may be TRBD1 (6 bases). V lost 6 bases, J lost 4 bases, and 18 bases lay in between. The CDR3 runs 15 residues. The CDR3 coding sequence is TGTGCCAGCAGCCCTGGGGGCACGGGGGGCTATGGCTACACCTTC. Its translation: CASSPGGTGGYGYTF.

The chain links TRBV10-2 to TRBJ2-7; 9 nucleotides line up with TRBD2. Germline CDR1 reads WSHSY; CDR2 reads SAAADI. V shed 2 bases and J 0 bases; nucleotides not matched to a gene: 5. CDR3 length: 16 residues. The CDR3 DNA reads TGCGCCAGCAGTGAGATGACTAGCGGCAGCTCCTACGAGCAGTACGTC. Its protein is CASSEMTSGSSYEQYV.